The 24 T cell receptor beta chains presented below share a single source sample, sequenced in a study of identical twins. TCRdb ran MiXCR on the 5' RACE reads and lists one entry per CDR3 protein. The table lists about 700,000 distinct CDR3 sequences, 6% to 6.5% of them singletons. The material sequenced was naive T cells sorted from blood. These TCRs come from a young man in good health.

This clonotype appeared many times. The chain carries TRBV12-3 or TRBV12-4 and TRBJ2-2, with D tentatively TRBD2 (5 bases). Trimming took off 6 bases at V and 6 bases at J, with 17 bases between the two ends. The CDR3 loop spans 15 amino acids. The CDR3 bases are TGTGCCAGCAGCTCGGGAATAACGGGTTCCGGGGAGCTGTTTTTT. Its protein product is CASSSGITGSGELFF.

The table lists this clonotype with many counts. The V call is TRBV21-1, the J call TRBJ1-5. TRBV21-1 represents a pseudogene. The CDR3 runs to 14 residues. The CDR3 sequence is CAIYREGEIQPQHF. The CDR3 nucleotides read TGTGCAATCTACCGAGAGGGGGAGATTCAGCCCCAGCATTTT.

The table lists this clonotype with a few counts. This chain connects TRBV3-1 to TRBJ2-5, with 8 bases matching TRBD2. V lost 0 bases to trimming and J lost 7 bases; unmatched junction nucleotides: 10. Per the germline V gene, CDR1 is LGHDT and CDR2 is YNNKEL (reference sequence). The CDR3 spans 16 residues. The CDR3 reads CASSQDGTRILGTQYF. The CDR3 DNA reads as TGTGCCAGCAGCCAAGACGGGACTAGGATCCTCGGGACCCAGTACTTC.

This clonotype has more than one count but fewer than ten. The chain uses TRBV12-3 or TRBV12-4 and TRBJ2-7, with 8 bases aligning to TRBD1. The CDR3 extends over 14 amino acids. J was trimmed by 3 bases and V by 3 bases; bases with no gene match: 4. This chain's CDR3 is CASSFSGGNYEQYF. Here the CDR3 DNA reads TGTGCCAGCAGTTTTTCAGGGGGCAACTACGAGCAGTACTTC.

The chain uses TRBV5-1 and TRBJ1-1; D not resolved. CDR1 SGHRS and CDR2 YFSETQ come from the germline V gene. Trimming took off 2 bases at V and 0 bases at J, with 14 bases between the two ends. The length of the CDR3 is 16 residues. The CDR3 DNA is TGCGCCAGCAGCTTTGATGTCAGTACCTTGAACACTGAAGCTTTCTTT. It translates to CASSFDVSTLNTEAFF.

This clonotype was seen repeatedly, ten times or more. V and J are TRBV5-1 and TRBJ2-1; 9 bases are shared with TRBD1. The V and J ends lost 4 bases and 1 base, in that order; junction bases with no gene match: 6. The CDR3 spans 16 residues. The germline CDR1 and CDR2 sequences are SGHRS and YFSETQ. CDR3 DNA: TGCGCCAGCAGCATCCCACAGGGGGCGTCCTACAATGAGCAGTTCTTC. It codes for CASSIPQGASYNEQFF.

The CDR3 region has the DNA TGTGCCAGCAGCTTAGTAGCGGGAGGGCGGTACTTC. Encoded protein: CASSLVAGGRYF. This sequence joins TRBV7-2 and TRBJ2-7, with 11 bases matching TRBD2. The V and J ends lost 1 base and 12 bases, in that order; junction bases with no gene match: 2. This CDR3 has 12 amino acids. From germline, CDR1 is SGHTA and CDR2 FQGNSA.

This clonotype has at least ten counts. The chain recombines TRBV12-3 or TRBV12-4 with TRBJ2-6; D not certain. Trimming took 3 bases from V and 1 from J, leaving 4 bases between them. This CDR3 has 14 amino acids. CDR3 bases: TGTGCCAGCAGTTTTACGTCTGGGGCCAACGTCCTGACTTTC. This codes for CASSFTSGANVLTF.

The gene calls are TRBV2 and TRBJ2-1, with a weak D call TRBD1 (5 bases). The CDR3 has 12 amino acids. Germline lookup yields CDR1 SNHLY and CDR2 FYNNEI. Trimming left V 2 bases short and J 12 bases short, with 11 bases between. CDR3 region: CASSEPTDRQFF. The CDR3 DNA reads as TGTGCCAGCAGTGAACCCACTGACAGGCAGTTCTTC.

The gene calls are TRBV6-5 and TRBJ1-2; 7 bases match TRBD1. Germline V gives CDR1 MNHEY, CDR2 SVGAGI. The CDR3 covers 16 residues. V lost 0 bases to trimming and J lost 8 bases; unmatched junction nucleotides: 12. The CDR3 sequence: CASSYSGKTGWIGYTF. DNA for the CDR3: TGTGCCAGCAGTTACTCGGGCAAGACAGGGTGGATCGGCTACACCTTC.

This clonotype was seen only a few times. This chain joins TRBV20-1 and TRBJ2-7, with 10 bases lining up with TRBD2. Germline V CDR1 and CDR2: DFQATT, SNEGSKA (reference sequence). CDR3 length equals 14 residues. V lost 6 bases, J lost 3 bases, and 8 bases stayed unmatched. CDR3 protein: CSADPGLANYEQYF. The CDR3 region has the DNA TGCAGTGCGGATCCGGGACTAGCGAACTACGAGCAGTACTTC.

The rearrangement joins TRBV5-1 to TRBJ2-3; D is unresolved. This CDR3 region has 16 residues. Germline CDR1 SGHRS, CDR2 YFSETQ. V was shortened by 0 bases and J by 2 bases, with 13 bases between the two germline ends. This CDR3 reads CASSLVRQGPTDTQYF. The CDR3 DNA reads TGCGCCAGCAGCTTGGTCCGGCAAGGGCCCACAGATACGCAGTATTTT. Filled out from reference TRBV5-1 and TRBJ2-3, the complete variable domain reads KAGVTQTPRYLIKTRGQQVTLSCSPISGHRSVSWYQQTPGQGLQFLFEYFSETQRNKGNFPGRFSGRQFSNSRSEMNVSTLELGDSALYLCASSLVRQGPTDTQYFGPGTRLTVL.

This clonotype occurred many times. The genes are TRBV7-6 and TRBJ2-7, with 9 bases fitting TRBD2. The CDR3 length is 15 residues. Per germline, CDR1 SGHVS and CDR2 FNYEAQ. The junction had 3 bases not matched to a gene; V was cut back by 1 base and J by 2 bases. CDR3 loop: CASSLEASGAYEQYV. The CDR3 nucleotides are TGTGCCAGCAGCTTAGAGGCTAGCGGGGCCTACGAGCAGTACGTC.

This clonotype came up a few times. This chain connects TRBV24-1 to TRBJ2-1; D unclear. Per the germline V gene, CDR1 is KGHDR and CDR2 is SFDVKD. The CDR3 is made up of 15 amino acids. Deletions cut 0 bases from V and 3 bases from J, with 8 bases between. The CDR3 spells CATSDLKGLYNEQFF. The CDR3 bases are TGTGCCACCAGTGATTTGAAAGGCCTCTACAATGAGCAGTTCTTC.

This clonotype was seen repeatedly, ten times or more. The chain is built from TRBV29-1 and TRBJ2-5, with TRBD2 as a possible D gene (6 bases). The germline V gene encodes CDR1 SQVTM and CDR2 ANQGSEA. V was pared by 0 bases and J by 7 bases, with 15 bases between. There are 14 residues in the CDR3. CDR3 coding DNA: TGCAGCGTTGAAGATGTGTCGGGAGACTTGACCCAGTACTTC. Amino acid sequence: CSVEDVSGDLTQYF.

This clonotype was counted only a few times. The chain uses TRBV15 and TRBJ2-2, with 8 bases aligning to TRBD1. CDR3 size: 15 residues. CDR1 is LNHNV and CDR2 is YYDKDF in the germline V gene (reference sequence). The junction had 1 base not matched to a gene; V was cut back by 1 base and J by 3 bases. CDR3 amino acids: CATSRGQGYTGELFF. CDR3 nucleotides: TGTGCCACCAGCAGAGGACAGGGGTACACCGGGGAGCTGTTTTTT.

In this sample, this clonotype turned up many times. The chain combines TRBV20-1 with TRBJ2-1, with TRBD1 matching over 9 bases. Germline CDR1 and CDR2: DFQATT and SNEGSKA (reference sequence). Trimming at V came to 1 base and at J to 3 bases, leaving 7 bases not matched to a gene. There are 16 residues in the CDR3. This CDR3 is CSARVKDRGYYNEQFF. The CDR3 DNA sequence: TGCAGTGCTAGAGTGAAGGACAGGGGCTACTACAATGAGCAGTTCTTC.

This clonotype was counted at least ten times. CDR3 DNA sequence: TGTGCCAGCAGACTAGCGGGAATAACAGATACGCAGTATTTT. Translated, it gives CASRLAGITDTQYF. The chain employs TRBV12-3 or TRBV12-4 and TRBJ2-3, with TRBD2 matching 10 bases. V trimming: 6 bases; J trimming: 3 bases; junction bases outside the gene matches: 3. The CDR3 spans 14 residues.

This clonotype occurred many times. V gene TRBV4-2 combines with J gene TRBJ2-3; D may correspond to TRBD1 or TRBD2 (6 bases each). V lost 4 bases, J lost 0 bases, and 14 bases lay in between. This CDR3 has 16 amino acids. The germline V gene encodes CDR1 LGHNA and CDR2 YNFKEQ. The CDR3 nucleotides are TGTGCCAGCAGCCTCCTTAGCGGACAGAGCACAGATACGCAGTATTTT. The encoded protein is CASSLLSGQSTDTQYF.

The table lists this clonotype with a few counts. V and J are TRBV6-6 and TRBJ1-3; D call uncertain. Germline V gives CDR1 MNHNY, CDR2 SVGAGI (reference sequence). Trimming took 2 bases from V and 4 from J, leaving 3 bases between them. CDR3 size: 12 residues. CDR3 DNA: TGTGCCAGCAGTTACAAGGGAAACACCATATATTTT. Its translation: CASSYKGNTIYF.

This clonotype was picked up many times. J is TRBJ2-7 and V is TRBV6-6; D call uncertain. V was trimmed by 4 bases and J by 4 bases, leaving 11 bases between them. This CDR3 region has 13 residues. CDR1 is MNHNY and CDR2 is SVGAGI in the germline V gene (reference sequence). In DNA, the CDR3 is TGTGCCAGCAGTTCGGACCCCTCGTACGAGCAGTACGTC. Its protein product is CASSSDPSYEQYV.

This clonotype showed up many times. This chain uses TRBV5-1 with TRBJ1-1, with 7 bases that match TRBD1. V lost 6 bases and J lost 5; bases outside the gene matches: 7. CDR1 SGHRS and CDR2 YFSETQ come from the germline V gene. The CDR3 extends over 13 amino acids. DNA for the CDR3: TGCGCCAGCACCCCGACAGGGCGAACTGAAGCTTTCTTT. Its protein product is CASTPTGRTEAFF.

This clonotype has a single count. V usage is TRBV4-3 and J usage is TRBJ2-5, with D possibly TRBD1 on 6 matching bases. Germline CDR1 is LGHNA and CDR2 is YSLEER. The CDR3 consists of 17 residues. V was clipped by 4 bases and J by 0 bases, with 18 bases between them. The CDR3 is CASSPRYDRSYQETQYF. CDR3 nucleotides: TGCGCCAGCAGCCCAAGATATGACAGGAGCTACCAAGAGACCCAGTACTTC.

The V call is TRBV6-5, the J call TRBJ2-2; 7 bases agree with TRBD1. The CDR3 is 14 residues long. The V and J ends lost 4 bases and 6 bases, in that order; junction bases with no gene match: 5. Germline V gene data show CDR1 as MNHEY and CDR2 as SVGAGI. The CDR3 DNA reads TGTGCCAGCAGTTCCTTAACAGGGGCCGGGGAGCTGTTTTTT. Amino acids: CASSSLTGAGELFF.